These 26 T cell receptor beta chains came from one sample sequenced in a study of neurological immune-mediated disorders. TCRdb itself ran the 5' RACE reads through MiXCR, one entry per CDR3 protein. Of around 25,000 distinct CDR3 sequences listed, around 13% are singletons. The sample taken for sequencing was PBMCs. These receptors all stem from a woman aged 55-75 years with HTLV-1-associated myelopathy (HAM/TSP).

This clonotype was detected many times. The rearrangement uses TRBV7-7 and TRBJ2-2; D perhaps matches TRBD1 (6 bases). Deletions cut 5 bases from V and 0 bases from J, with 19 bases between. Per germline, CDR1 SSHAT and CDR2 FNYEAQ (reference sequence). The CDR3 covers 18 residues. CDR3 in DNA: TGTGCCAGCAGCGCGATCCTGGGGGCACGGACGAACACCGGGGAGCTGTTTTTT. This codes for CASSAILGARTNTGELFF.

This clonotype has at least ten counts. This chain's CDR3 is CASSDTGGATEAFF. CDR3 DNA: TGTGCCAGCAGCGATACAGGGGGCGCAACTGAAGCTTTCTTT. The chain couples TRBV7-9 to TRBJ1-1; 9 bases match TRBD1. CDR3 size: 14 residues. With V trimmed by 5 bases and J by 5 bases, 6 bases remained unmatched. Germline lookup yields CDR1 SEHNR and CDR2 FQNEAQ (reference sequence). Full variable domain (rest looked up from reference TRBV7-9 and TRBJ1-1): DTGVSQNPRHKITKRGQNVTFRCDPISEHNRLYWYRQTLGQGPEFLTYFQNEAQLEKSRLLSDRFSAERPKGSFSTLEIQRTEQGDSAMYLCASSDTGGATEAFFGQGTRLTVV.

This clonotype was seen repeatedly, ten times or more. J is TRBJ2-6 and V is TRBV12-3 or TRBV12-4; no definite D call. CDR3 length: 15 amino acids. Deletions cut 2 bases from V and 2 bases from J, with 7 bases between. CDR3 sequence reads: CASSLWVAGANVLTF. DNA for the CDR3: TGTGCCAGCAGTTTATGGGTCGCTGGGGCCAACGTCCTGACTTTC.

V is TRBV7-2 and J is TRBJ1-1; D unclear. Looked up from germline, CDR1 is SGHTA and CDR2 is FQGNSA. V lost 6 bases, J lost 10 bases, and 18 bases lay in between. The CDR3 has 13 residues. In DNA form, the CDR3 reads TGTGCCAGCAGTCCTCCGGTAGCGCGCGGAGCTTTCTTT. It encodes CASSPPVARGAFF. Full variable domain (remainder filled in from reference TRBV7-2 and TRBJ1-1): GAGVSQSPSNKVTEKGKDVELRCDPISGHTALYWYRQSLGQGLEFLIYFQGNSAPDKSGLPSDRFSAERTGGSVSTLTIQRTQQEDSAVYLCASSPPVARGAFFGQGTRLTVV.

This clonotype has a count of ten or more. V and J are TRBV7-2 and TRBJ1-2, with D perhaps TRBD1 (6 bases). V was shortened by 2 bases and J by 8 bases, with 12 bases between the two germline ends. This CDR3 has 13 amino acids. The germline CDR1 and CDR2 sequences are SGHTA and FQGNSA. CDR3 bases: TGTGCCAGCAGCTTAATGCCAGGGGTAGGCTACACCTTC. It codes for CASSLMPGVGYTF.

This clonotype showed up many times. The J gene is TRBJ1-1, the V gene TRBV5-1; D perhaps matches TRBD1 (5 bases). V gave up 0 bases and J gave up 7 bases, with 19 bases separating them. Germline assignment: CDR1 SGHRS and CDR2 YFSETQ. The CDR3 consists of 16 residues. CDR3 DNA sequence: TGCGCCAGCAGCTTGGGTCTCGGGGGACCTCAAGATGAAGCTTTCTTT. It encodes CASSLGLGGPQDEAFF.

In its sample, this clonotype ranks as medium-sized. The chain is built from TRBV30 and TRBJ1-1, with D possibly matching TRBD1 (5 bases). V was clipped by 2 bases and J by 1 base, with 11 bases between them. CDR3 length equals 14 residues. The V gene's germline CDR1 is GTSNPN and CDR2 SVGIG (reference sequence). CDR3 DNA sequence: TGTGCCTGGAGTAGGCAGGGAAGGAACACTGAAGCTTTCTTT. It is translated as CAWSRQGRNTEAFF.

With respect to this clonotype: A much larger clone differs by one base, so this may be a read error. The chain combines TRBV14 with TRBJ1-1, with D possibly being TRBD1 (6 bases). The germline V gene has CDR1 SGHDN and CDR2 FVKESK. This CDR3 has 15 residues. This CDR3 reads CASSHPLQGDTEASF. The CDR3 DNA is TGTGCCAGCAGCCATCCTTTACAGGGCGACACTGAAGCTTCCTTT.

The table lists this clonotype with a few counts. V usage is TRBV7-9 and J usage is TRBJ2-2; TRBD1 aligns across 10 bases. Germline-derived CDR1 and CDR2 are SEHNR and FQNEAQ (reference sequence). The J segment lost 5 bases and the V segment lost 5 bases, leaving 5 bases of the junction unmatched. The CDR3 runs 15 residues. CDR3 nucleotides: TGTGCCAGCAGCCGGGACAGGGGATCTACCGGGGAGCTGTTTTTT. Translating gives CASSRDRGSTGELFF.

By frequency in the sample, this clonotype is medium-sized. The gene calls are TRBV20-1 and TRBJ1-1; tentative D call: TRBD1 (5 bases). The CDR3 spans 13 residues. Per germline, CDR1 DFQATT and CDR2 SNEGSKA (reference sequence). The V end lost 7 bases, the J end lost 0 bases, and 12 bases lay between the germline ends. The CDR3 is CSVGTDLNTEAFF. As DNA, the CDR3 is TGCAGTGTTGGGACGGACCTGAACACTGAAGCTTTCTTT.

This clonotype is medium-sized in the sample. The rearrangement uses TRBV20-1 and TRBJ2-7; 9 bases agree with TRBD2. Losses at the gene ends were 2 bases for V and 2 bases for J; bases not matched to a gene: 7. The germline V gene encodes CDR1 DFQATT and CDR2 SNEGSKA (reference sequence). The CDR3 is made up of 15 amino acids. CDR3 bases: TGCAGTGCTAGAAAGCCTAGCGGGGCTACCTACGAGCAGTACTTC. This codes for CSARKPSGATYEQYF.

This clonotype has ten or more counts. The chain has TRBV7-2 and TRBJ2-1; TRBD1 matches 8 bases. Germline CDR1 is SGHTA and CDR2 is FQGNSA. The V gene end was trimmed by 5 bases and the J gene end by 5 bases; junction bases not matched to a gene: 14. CDR3 size: 17 residues. The CDR3 reads CASSPVEWVGQDNEQFF. CDR3 sequence (DNA): TGTGCCAGCAGCCCAGTAGAATGGGTGGGACAGGACAATGAGCAGTTCTTC.

This clonotype has a count of ten or more. CDR3 sequence (DNA): TGTGCCAGCAACCCCCAGAATCGCCCCAGCTATGGCTACACCTTC. Amino acid sequence: CASNPQNRPSYGYTF. The gene calls are TRBV12-3 or TRBV12-4 and TRBJ1-2; D gene ambiguous. The V and J ends lost 7 bases and 4 bases respectively, with 19 bases between them. This CDR3 has 15 amino acids.

The chain uses TRBV5-1 and TRBJ2-7; 7 positions agree with TRBD2. V lost 4 bases to trimming and J lost 2 bases; unmatched junction nucleotides: 15. The CDR3 contains 17 residues. The germline gives CDR1 SGHRS, CDR2 YFSETQ. CDR3 in DNA: TGCGCCAGCAGCCCAGGGACTATCGTGAGCCAAACCTACGAGCAGTACTTC. Encoded protein: CASSPGTIVSQTYEQYF.

In this sample, this clonotype turned up many times. The CDR3 loop reads CASSWGGGPKNIQYF. In nucleotides, the CDR3 is TGTGCCAGCAGCTGGGGCGGGGGGCCCAAAAACATTCAGTACTTC. The chain is built from TRBV7-2 and TRBJ2-4, with 8 bases aligning to TRBD2. Germline CDR1 is SGHTA and CDR2 is FQGNSA. The junction had 4 bases not matched to a gene; V was cut back by 4 bases and J by 2 bases. This CDR3 spans 15 amino acids. The full variable domain, completed using reference TRBV7-2 and TRBJ2-4, is GAGVSQSPSNKVTEKGKDVELRCDPISGHTALYWYRQSLGQGLEFLIYFQGNSAPDKSGLPSDRFSAERTGGSVSTLTIQRTQQEDSAVYLCASSWGGGPKNIQYFGAGTRLSVL.

This clonotype was counted at least ten times. This chain uses TRBV20-1 with TRBJ1-5; D not resolved. V was trimmed by 0 bases and J by 0 bases, leaving 3 bases between them. The CDR3 length is 13 residues. The germline CDR1 and CDR2 sequences are DFQATT and SNEGSKA (reference sequence). The CDR3 spells CSAREDSNQPQHF. CDR3 nucleotide sequence: TGCAGTGCTAGAGAAGATAGCAATCAGCCCCAGCATTTT.

This clonotype is medium-sized by share. This chain links TRBV20-1 with TRBJ2-2, with 8 bases that match TRBD1. Germline V gene lookup returns CDR1 DFQATT and CDR2 SNEGSKA (reference sequence). V lost 4 bases, J lost 3 bases, and 13 bases stayed unmatched. The CDR3 extends over 17 amino acids. The CDR3 sequence: CSATKVDRGYYTGELFF. The CDR3 DNA is TGCAGTGCTACAAAAGTTGACAGGGGATATTACACCGGGGAGCTGTTTTTT.

This clonotype was counted ten times or more. The CDR3 here is CSARPPGSSYEQYF. In DNA form, the CDR3 reads TGCAGTGCTAGACCCCCCGGGAGCTCCTACGAGCAGTACTTC. The rearrangement joins TRBV20-1 to TRBJ2-7; D perhaps matches TRBD2 (6 bases). V was cut by 2 bases and J by 0 bases, with 11 bases left in between. The CDR3 spans 14 residues. Germline V gives CDR1 DFQATT, CDR2 SNEGSKA (reference sequence).

This clonotype was seen repeatedly, ten times or more. A junction boundary mismatches the germline segment, possibly from a read error. The chain is built from TRBV2 and TRBJ2-7, with D tentatively TRBD1 (6 bases). Germline lookup yields CDR1 SNHLY and CDR2 FYNNEI. The CDR3 consists of 15 residues. The CDR3 loop reads CASIPGTSSSYEQYF. The CDR3 nucleotides are TGTGCGAGCATCCCCGGGACATCGAGCTCCTACGAGCAGTACTTC. The full variable domain, completed using reference TRBV2 and TRBJ2-7, is EPEVTQTPSHQVTQMGQEVILRCVPISNHLYFYWYRQILGQKVEFLVSFYNNEISEKSEIFDDQFSVERPDGSNFTLKIRSTKLEDSAMYFCASIPGTSSSYEQYFGPGTRLTVT.

In this sample, this clonotype turned up many times. The chain has TRBV9 and TRBJ1-1, with D possibly TRBD1 on 6 matching bases. Trimming removed 3 bases at V and 1 base at J, with 13 bases between. Per the germline V gene, CDR1 is SGDLS and CDR2 is YYNGEE. The CDR3 has 15 residues. The CDR3 sequence is CASSAHQQGNTEAFF. CDR3 nucleotides: TGTGCCAGCAGCGCCCATCAACAGGGGAACACTGAAGCTTTCTTT. The variable domain in full, completed from reference TRBV9 and TRBJ1-1, reads DSGVTQTPKHLITATGQRVTLRCSPRSGDLSVYWYQQSLDQGLQFLIQYYNGEERAKGNILERFSAQQFPDLHSELNLSSLELGDSALYFCASSAHQQGNTEAFFGQGTRLTVV.

The gene calls are TRBV27 and TRBJ1-4; 7 nucleotides agree with TRBD1. The V segment lost 3 bases and the J segment 3 bases; nucleotides outside the gene matches: 1. CDR3 length: 14 residues. Germline values: CDR1 MNHEY, CDR2 SMNVEV (reference sequence). The CDR3 bases are TGTGCCAGCAGTTTTGGACAGGCTAATGAAAAACTGTTTTTT. Translation gives CASSFGQANEKLFF.

This clonotype was recorded many times. The chain joins TRBV3-1 to TRBJ2-1, with D unresolved. CDR1 and CDR2 (germline): LGHDT, YNNKEL (reference sequence). The V gene lost 6 bases and the J gene lost 1 base, with 7 bases spanning the gap. The CDR3 has 13 amino acids. The CDR3 is CASSRRSYNEQFF. CDR3 bases: TGTGCCAGCAGTCGAAGATCCTACAATGAGCAGTTCTTC.

At least ten counts were recorded for this clonotype. The chain uses TRBV5-1 and TRBJ1-1; D is uncertain. Germline V gene lookup returns CDR1 SGHRS and CDR2 YFSETQ. CDR3 length: 13 residues. V lost 4 bases, J lost 3 bases, and 10 bases lay in between. DNA of the CDR3: TGCGCCAGCAGCACTAACGGGTACACTGAAGCTTTCTTT. Amino acids: CASSTNGYTEAFF.

This clonotype was seen at least ten times. DNA of the CDR3: TGCAGTGCTAGAACTGGACAGGTCGACAATCAGCCCCAGCATTTT. It codes for CSARTGQVDNQPQHF. V is TRBV20-1 and J is TRBJ1-5, with TRBD1 matching over 7 bases. Germline V gene sequence: CDR1 DFQATT, CDR2 SNEGSKA (reference sequence). After removal of 2 bases from V and 3 bases from J, the junction contained 7 bases not matched to a gene. CDR3 length: 15 amino acids.

The sample holds many counts of this clonotype. The chain has TRBV20-1 and TRBJ2-2; a possible D gene is TRBD1 (7 bases). V lost 6 bases, J lost 3 bases, and 23 bases lay in between. The germline V gene has CDR1 DFQATT and CDR2 SNEGSKA (reference sequence). The CDR3 sequence is 17 residues long. Here the CDR3 reads CSARGLDTRGDTGELFF. The CDR3 nucleotides read TGCAGTGCGCGTGGACTCGACACCAGGGGGGACACCGGGGAGCTGTTTTTT.

This clonotype was found many times. CDR3 residues: CATSRDSAHSGNTIYF. The CDR3 nucleotides read TGTGCCACCAGCAGAGATTCAGCGCACTCTGGAAACACCATATATTTT. The rearrangement joins TRBV15 to TRBJ1-3; the D is unclear. In germline, CDR1 is LNHNV, CDR2 YYDKDF (reference sequence). Trimming left V 0 bases short and J 0 bases short, with 9 bases between. CDR3 length: 16 residues.